One T cell receptor beta chain is described in this entry. The target of this receptor is not known. Base qualities were left out, and no much larger clone turns up one base away. These data belong to a study of human T cells and chemical hapten exposure (dated by TCRdb to the early 2020s). Study-level background: The libraries were sequenced as a pool, and the TCR yield per sample differed mostly because of small variations in library volumes within the pool. The study tracked peripheral blood TCR repertoire changes in vivo during primary and secondary sensitization to the hapten diphenylcyclopropenone (DPC) in alopecia patients. From each blood RNA sample, both TCR alpha and TCR beta chains were sequenced.

The time point label here, explained by the study, means: healthy volunteer bleed at 2 weeks. Total RNA was extracted from unfractionated whole blood that had been collected in Tempus Blood RNA tubes. As TCR sequencing controls, four or five healthy volunteers were used, with blood taken at day 0, 2 weeks and 6 weeks. Libraries were made using RACE. Reads for this sample came from a NextSeq 500. Library preparation attached unique molecular identifiers to individual cDNA molecules for quantitative, reproducible TCR counting. Regarding the original processing steps: Samples had a median of roughly 100,000 TCRs, with a range from roughly 20,000 to 690,600. The Decombinator software suite was used to annotate V, J and CDR3 in the TCR reads. To make PS versus PT1 abundance plots, every sample was subsampled to the same number of TCRs (28,000). Expanded TCRs were defined as absent before sensitization and observed at least eight times at the 2-week time point. The raw public data were reprocessed by TCRdb itself: fastp quality trimming at Q25, MiXCR clonotype calling, in-frame beta chains only. Each CDR3 protein appears once, grouped with its most common genes and DNA. These V and J calls rely on TCRdb rather than the paper's analysis. This sample is represented by 75,000 to 100,000 distinct CDR3 sequences; approximately 9% of them were singletons. Of the sample, approximately 2.9% falls within the top ten clones.

Points the paper makes about the study in general: After repeated subsampling, the strength of the expansion versus patch-test correlation and the threshold at which it became significant changed. DPC sensitization did not change the number of TCRs with a frequency above 1 in 1000, and there was no evidence of changes in global repertoire structure.

In the germline V gene, CDR1 corresponds to SGHAT and CDR2 to FQNNGV. Reading from cysteine to phenylalanine, the CDR3 counts 15 amino acids. Only the CDR3 region is kept as DNA, spanning 45 bases read in frame from base 1. V is trimmed back by 3 bases and J by 4 bases, and the junction contains 6 bases that no gene match accounts for. The TCR comes from a female donor in good health. Some clones in this sample may be carry-over from other donors' samples. The rearrangement combines TRBV11-2 with TRBJ2-3; TRBD2 matches 8 bases in the middle. Material: whole blood. CDR3 sequence: CASSLSGSWADTQYF. The nucleotide sequence is given as TGTGCCAGCAGCTTGAGCGGGAGTTGGGCAGATACGCAGTATTTT.